The 19 T cell receptor beta chains given below trace back to one sample, sequenced in a study of technical replicates of blood from a handful of donors. The method was immunoSEQ multiplex PCR; TCRdb's version includes in-frame clones alone and lacks a portion of them. Seen here are over 50,000 clones, roughly 94% observed once, and the top ten hold 0.2% to 0.25%. Source material: T cells isolated from PBMCs. These receptors all stem from a human donor in good health.

The chain joins TRBV7-9 to TRBJ2-1; 9 bases are a match to TRBD2. CDR3 length: 15 amino acids. Germline V CDR1 and CDR2: SEHNR, FQNEAQ (reference sequence). With 2 bases clipped from V and 5 bases from J, the junction kept 4 bases outside the gene matches. The CDR3: CASSLSGGYNNEQFF. DNA for the CDR3: TGTGCCAGCAGCTTAAGCGGGGGGTATAACAATGAGCAGTTCTTC.

The DNA for the CDR3 is TGTGCCAGCAGATTCCAGGGAACTGAAGCTTTCTTT. It specifies CASRFQGTEAFF. The genes are TRBV6-6 and TRBJ1-1; D is perhaps TRBD1 (5 bases). The CDR3 has 12 residues. Germline loops: CDR1 MNHNY, CDR2 SVGAGI (reference sequence). Trimming removed 6 bases at V and 5 bases at J, with 10 bases between.

J is TRBJ1-1 and V is TRBV13; weak D call: TRBD1 (6 bases). Germline V gives CDR1 PRHDT, CDR2 FYEKMQ (reference sequence). V lost 2 bases to trimming and J lost 5 bases, with 15 bases between them. The CDR3 spans 15 residues. CDR3 sequence: CASSLTGQIGTEAFF. DNA of the CDR3: TGTGCCAGCAGCTTAACCGGACAGATTGGGACTGAAGCTTTCTTT.

This rearrangement joins TRBV20-1 to TRBJ2-3, with 7 bases aligning to TRBD1. This CDR3 is 10 amino acids long. V lost 6 bases to trimming and J lost 11 bases; unmatched junction nucleotides: 5. Germline V gives CDR1 DFQATT, CDR2 SNEGSKA (reference sequence). The CDR3, as DNA: TGCAGTGCCCAGGGGGTTGGGCAGTATTTT. Encoded protein: CSAQGVGQYF.

This clone was seen a single time. V usage is TRBV28 and J usage is TRBJ2-5; 8 bases agree with TRBD2. This CDR3 has 17 residues. CDR1 and CDR2 (germline): MDHEN, SYDVKM. J lost 1 base, V lost 10 bases, and 17 bases had no gene match. The CDR3 region has the DNA TGTGCCACCCTCCGGTTGGGCAGCGGGAGTTCCCAAGAGACCCAGTACTTC. Amino acids: CATLRLGSGSSQETQYF.

The chain recombines TRBV5-4 with TRBJ2-2, with a weak D call TRBD1 (5 bases). This CDR3 has 14 amino acids. The germline gives CDR1 SGHNT, CDR2 YYREEE (reference sequence). The germline V and J ends were trimmed by 3 bases and 5 bases, with 11 bases remaining between them. The DNA for the CDR3 is TGTGCCAGCAGCTCCAAGGCAGGGACCGGGGAGCTGTTTTTT. Translation gives CASSSKAGTGELFF.

V usage is TRBV7-8 and J usage is TRBJ1-5; 7 bases match TRBD1. The V gene's germline CDR1 is SGHVS and CDR2 FQNEAQ. V was clipped by 2 bases and J by 4 bases; unmatched bases: 8. The length of the CDR3 is 16 residues. The CDR3 nucleotides read TGTGCCAGCAGCTTATTGACAGGGCAACTGAATCAGCCCCAGCATTTT. It is translated as CASSLLTGQLNQPQHF.

This clone was picked up a small number of times. This chain connects TRBV6-5 to TRBJ1-2, with TRBD1 matching 7 bases. CDR3 length equals 13 residues. The trim removed 6 bases at V and 4 bases at J, leaving 5 bases unmatched. CDR1 and CDR2 from the germline V gene are MNHEY and SVGAGI. The CDR3 bases are TGTGCCAGCAGCTCGGGACAGCCCTATGGCTACACCTTC. As protein: CASSSGQPYGYTF.

The genes are TRBV5-1 and TRBJ1-1; 8 bases line up with TRBD1. This CDR3 has 15 amino acids. Germline V gene data show CDR1 as SGHRS and CDR2 as YFSETQ. The ends lost 5 bases at V and 1 base at J; junction bases unmatched: 7. For the CDR3, the DNA is TGCGCCAGCAGTTTAGGACAGGGTAGGAACACTGAAGCTTTCTTT. Its translation: CASSLGQGRNTEAFF.

The chain has TRBV28 and TRBJ1-1, with D tentatively TRBD1 (6 bases). The CDR3 has 13 amino acids. V dropped 6 bases and J dropped 3 bases, with 11 bases sitting between them. Germline CDR1 is MDHEN and CDR2 is SYDVKM. CDR3 protein: CASSPDRYTEAFF. CDR3 DNA: TGTGCCAGCAGCCCGGACAGATACACTGAAGCTTTCTTT.

This clone was seen only once. This chain links TRBV6-5 with TRBJ1-2, with 7 bases lining up with TRBD1. The ends lost 7 bases at V and 4 bases at J; junction bases unmatched: 12. The CDR3 spans 15 residues. Per germline, CDR1 MNHEY and CDR2 SVGAGI. Here the CDR3 reads CASNQGQADTYGYTF. As DNA, the CDR3 is TGTGCCAGCAACCAAGGACAGGCTGACACCTATGGCTACACCTTC.

The chain is built from TRBV7-2 and TRBJ1-2; the D gene is possibly TRBD1 (6 bases). This CDR3 is built from 16 residues. Trimming removed 5 bases from V and 0 bases from J, with 16 bases in between. CDR1 is SGHTA, CDR2 FQGNSA, per germline. The CDR3: CASSPGGAATNYGYTF. CDR3 DNA: TGTGCCAGCAGCCCGGGGGGGGCTGCTACTAACTATGGCTACACCTTC.

The chain joins TRBV28 to TRBJ2-3; 7 bases match TRBD1. This CDR3 is built from 14 residues. V trimming: 2 bases; J trimming: 4 bases; junction bases outside the gene matches: 3. Looked up from germline, CDR1 is MDHEN and CDR2 is SYDVKM. CDR3 in amino acids: CASSLVQGADTQYF. In nucleotides, the CDR3 is TGTGCCAGCAGTTTAGTCCAGGGGGCAGATACGCAGTATTTT.

V is TRBV28 and J is TRBJ2-3; TRBD2 matches at 12 bases. The junction had 6 bases not matched to a gene; V was cut back by 4 bases and J by 4 bases. This CDR3 spans 16 amino acids. Germline V CDR1 and CDR2: MDHEN, SYDVKM. CDR3 sequence: CASSSRLAGAADTQYF. Written as DNA, the CDR3 is TGTGCCAGCAGTTCCCGACTAGCGGGAGCGGCAGATACGCAGTATTTT.

The rearrangement uses TRBV29-1 and TRBJ2-7; a weak D match, TRBD2 (5 bases). V lost 6 bases and J 4 bases, leaving 16 bases between the germline ends. CDR1 and CDR2 from the germline V gene are SQVTM and ANQGSEA. There are 13 residues in the CDR3. CDR3: CSVPGSQIYEQYF. DNA of the CDR3: TGCAGCGTCCCGGGGAGTCAGATTTACGAGCAGTACTTC.

The chain carries TRBV10-1 and TRBJ2-1; 11 nucleotides align to TRBD2. V lost 1 base and J lost 9; bases outside the gene matches: 5. Germline V gives CDR1 WNHNN, CDR2 SYGVQD (reference sequence). The CDR3 spans 15 residues. The CDR3 region has the DNA TGCGCCAGCAGTGAGTTAGCGGGGGGGCGCGGTGAGCAGTTCTTC. It specifies CASSELAGGRGEQFF.

The V and J genes are TRBV7-9 and TRBJ1-1; TRBD1 might be the D (5 bases). V gave up 5 bases and J gave up 5 bases, with 15 bases separating them. CDR3 size: 14 residues. Germline V CDR1 and CDR2: SEHNR, FQNEAQ (reference sequence). CDR3 coding DNA: TGTGCCAGCAGCCCCCAGGCAGGGATGACTGAAGCTTTCTTT. Its protein is CASSPQAGMTEAFF.

J is TRBJ2-1 and V is TRBV7-3, with TRBD2 matching over 9 bases. This CDR3 contains 16 residues. Germline CDR1 and CDR2: SGHTA and FQGTGA. With V trimmed by 2 bases and J by 4 bases, 6 bases remained unmatched. The CDR3 region is CASSLVSGGLYNEQFF. CDR3 DNA: TGTGCCAGCAGCTTAGTTAGCGGGGGCCTTTACAATGAGCAGTTCTTC.

The chain recombines TRBV5-6 with TRBJ2-1, with 7 bases lining up with TRBD1. Germline V gene sequence: CDR1 SGHDT, CDR2 YYEEEE. J lost 8 bases, V lost 1 base, and 6 bases had no gene match. The CDR3 is made up of 14 amino acids. CDR3 loop: CASSLNRGRYEQFF. The CDR3, as DNA: TGTGCCAGCAGCTTGAATAGGGGGCGGTATGAGCAGTTCTTC.